Listed here are 19 T cell receptor beta chains from one sample, sequenced in a study of OX40 agonist ivuxolimab in advanced cancers. The repertoire was sequenced with immunoSEQ multiplex PCR; TCRdb's copy has only in-frame clones and lacks some. The table records some 110,000 clones, 85% to 95% of them present only once. The starting material was CD4+ or CD8+ T cells sorted from blood, obtained in a trial of the OX40 agonist ivuxolimab. The receptor set was obtained from an adult with an advanced solid tumor such as melanoma, head and neck, liver or kidney cancer.

V is TRBV19 and J is TRBJ2-3, with D perhaps given as TRBD1 or TRBD2 (5 bases each). Trimming pared 6 bases from V and 0 bases from J, leaving 10 bases between. Germline loops: CDR1 LNHDA, CDR2 SQIVND (reference sequence). The CDR3 spans 14 residues. The CDR3 spells CASSWWGSTDTQYF. DNA for the CDR3: TGTGCCAGTAGCTGGTGGGGGAGCACAGATACGCAGTATTTT.

The rearrangement joins TRBV2 to TRBJ1-4, with 7 bases fitting TRBD1. The junction had 3 bases not matched to a gene; V was cut back by 5 bases and J by 0 bases. Germline-derived CDR1 and CDR2 are SNHLY and FYNNEI. This CDR3 is 15 amino acids long. CDR3 amino acids: CASSNRGATNEKLFF. The DNA of the CDR3 is TGTGCCAGCAGTAACAGGGGAGCAACTAATGAAAAACTGTTTTTT.

CDR3 protein: CASSLKRDSAYNEQFF. CDR3 DNA sequence: TGCGCCAGCAGCTTGAAAAGGGACAGTGCCTACAATGAGCAGTTCTTC. The chain uses TRBV5-1 and TRBJ2-1; 7 nucleotides agree with TRBD1. The CDR3 extends over 16 amino acids. Germline V lookup: CDR1 SGHRS, CDR2 YFSETQ. The junction had 6 bases not matched to a gene; V was cut back by 1 base and J by 2 bases.

The chain carries TRBV27 and TRBJ1-5; no clear D gene. V was clipped by 8 bases and J by 3 bases, with 17 bases between them. Per the germline V gene, CDR1 is MNHEY and CDR2 is SMNVEV (reference sequence). The CDR3 runs 15 residues. The CDR3 loop is CASGQAAVDNQPQHF. The CDR3 DNA is TGTGCCAGCGGCCAGGCCGCAGTCGACAATCAGCCCCAGCATTTT.

The V call is TRBV7-3, the J call TRBJ2-2; 7 nucleotides line up with TRBD2. J gave up 0 bases and V 5 bases, and 6 bases lay outside the gene matches. The CDR3 has 16 residues. Germline CDR1 and CDR2: SGHTA and FQGTGA. Here the CDR3 reads CASSDLAATNTGELFF. The CDR3, as DNA: TGTGCCAGCAGCGACCTAGCGGCCACGAACACCGGGGAGCTGTTTTTT.

The chain uses TRBV4-2 and TRBJ2-3, with 7 bases fitting TRBD2. CDR3 length: 17 amino acids. CDR1 and CDR2 (germline): LGHNA, YNFKEQ. V shed 3 bases, J shed 1 base, and the junction held 10 bases outside the gene matches. In DNA form, the CDR3 reads TGTGCCAGCAGCCAGTATGGGGTGGCGGGGGGCACAGATACGCAGTATTTT. This codes for CASSQYGVAGGTDTQYF.

This CDR3 is CASSLATRNQPQHF. Written as DNA, the CDR3 is TGTGCCAGCAGCTTAGCTACCAGAAATCAGCCCCAGCATTTT. The V and J genes are TRBV7-2 and TRBJ1-5; D gene ambiguous. The CDR3 extends over 14 amino acids. Germline-derived CDR1 and CDR2 are SGHTA and FQGNSA. Trimming took 0 bases from V and 4 from J, leaving 7 bases between them. Full variable domain (missing parts from reference TRBV7-2 and TRBJ1-5): GAGVSQSPSNKVTEKGKDVELRCDPISGHTALYWYRQSLGQGLEFLIYFQGNSAPDKSGLPSDRFSAERTGGSVSTLTIQRTQQEDSAVYLCASSLATRNQPQHFGDGTRLSIL.

The chain links TRBV14 to TRBJ1-2; no definite D call. This CDR3 spans 14 amino acids. Trimming left V 4 bases short and J 6 bases short, with 15 bases between. The germline V gene has CDR1 SGHDN and CDR2 FVKESK. CDR3 in amino acids: CASSLRSFPDGYTF. Written as DNA, the CDR3 is TGTGCCAGCAGCCTTAGGTCCTTCCCGGATGGCTACACCTTC. The full variable domain, with the rest looked up from reference TRBV14 and TRBJ1-2, is EAGVTQFPSHSVIEKGQTVTLRCDPISGHDNLYWYRRVMGKEIKFLLHFVKESKQDESGMPNNRFLAERTGGTYSTLKVQPAELEDSGVYFCASSLRSFPDGYTFGSGTRLTVV.

V and J are TRBV5-1 and TRBJ2-2; 7 positions match TRBD1. Germline-derived CDR1 and CDR2 are SGHRS and YFSETQ. J was trimmed by 1 base and V by 4 bases; bases with no gene match: 4. The CDR3 covers 15 residues. CDR3 nucleotide sequence: TGCGCCAGCAGCACCGGGACAGTGAACACCGGGGAGCTGTTTTTT. Amino acid sequence: CASSTGTVNTGELFF.

J is TRBJ2-7 and V is TRBV6-1, with TRBD2 matching 7 bases. The V segment lost 1 base and the J segment 3 bases; nucleotides outside the gene matches: 3. This CDR3 region has 14 residues. Germline V gene data show CDR1 as MNHNS and CDR2 as SASEGT. The CDR3 reads CASSEGTSVYEQYF. The CDR3 nucleotides are TGTGCCAGCAGTGAAGGGACTAGTGTCTACGAGCAGTACTTC.

This clone was seen more than once but under ten times. The CDR3 spells CAGGHREKLFF. CDR3 nucleotide sequence: TGTGCCGGGGGACATCGGGAAAAACTGTTTTTT. This chain connects TRBV30 to TRBJ1-4; TRBD1 is a possible D gene (6 bases). V was cut by 8 bases and J by 8 bases, with 12 bases left in between. The length of the CDR3 is 11 residues. Germline lookup yields CDR1 GTSNPN and CDR2 SVGIG (reference sequence).

The chain is built from TRBV30 and TRBJ2-2; 7 nucleotides align to TRBD2. Germline V lookup: CDR1 GTSNPN, CDR2 SVGIG (reference sequence). The CDR3 extends over 14 amino acids. Trimming removed 4 bases from V and 5 bases from J; junction bases left unmatched: 7. CDR3 region: CAWTSGDWTGELFF. CDR3 sequence (DNA): TGTGCCTGGACTAGCGGAGATTGGACCGGGGAGCTGTTTTTT.

The CDR3 region is CASSLQDSPYNEQFF. DNA for the CDR3: TGCGCCAGCAGCTTGCAGGACAGCCCCTACAATGAGCAGTTCTTC. This rearrangement joins TRBV5-1 to TRBJ2-1; tentative D call: TRBD1 (6 bases). Germline CDR1 SGHRS, CDR2 YFSETQ. Trimming took off 1 base at V and 2 bases at J, with 10 bases between the two ends. The CDR3 loop spans 15 amino acids. Supplemented by reference TRBV5-1 and TRBJ2-1, the full variable domain reads KAGVTQTPRYLIKTRGQQVTLSCSPISGHRSVSWYQQTPGQGLQFLFEYFSETQRNKGNFPGRFSGRQFSNSRSEMNVSTLELGDSALYLCASSLQDSPYNEQFFGPGTRLTVL.

The chain couples TRBV7-3 to TRBJ2-2; tentative D call: TRBD2 (5 bases). In germline, CDR1 is SGHTA, CDR2 FQGTGA. CDR3 length: 16 residues. With 1 base removed from V and 4 bases from J, the gap between germline ends came to 13 bases. Written as DNA, the CDR3 is TGTGCCAGCAGCTTAAGGGGTAGCGCGACCACCGGGGAGCTGTTTTTT. This codes for CASSLRGSATTGELFF.

This clone was seen just once. The chain links TRBV9 to TRBJ1-4; 7 bases map to TRBD1. This CDR3 spans 15 amino acids. The ends lost 0 bases at V and 7 bases at J; junction bases unmatched: 6. CDR1 and CDR2 (germline): SGDLS, YYNGEE. The CDR3, as DNA: TGTGCCAGCAGCGTAGAGGGGGCTTTTGGTGAAAAACTGTTTTTT. Amino acid sequence: CASSVEGAFGEKLFF.

This chain joins TRBV5-6 and TRBJ1-5, with D unclear. The CDR3 spans 13 residues. Trimming shortened V by 4 bases and J by 5 bases, and 10 bases separated the two germline ends. In germline, CDR1 is SGHDT, CDR2 YYEEEE. Here the CDR3 DNA reads TGTGCCAGCAGCCAGGCACGGGATCAGCCCCAGCATTTT. This encodes CASSQARDQPQHF.

This chain connects TRBV6-6 to TRBJ1-3; D possibly corresponds to TRBD1 (5 bases). CDR1 is MNHNY, CDR2 SVGAGI, per germline (reference sequence). The CDR3 is 16 amino acids. Between the trimmed V and J ends, which lost 7 bases and 2 bases, there was a span of 18 bases. The CDR3 here is CASIGRERQPGNTIYF. Written as DNA, the CDR3 is TGTGCCAGCATAGGGAGGGAGCGACAGCCTGGAAACACCATATATTTT.

The V call is TRBV6-5, the J call TRBJ1-1, with D unresolved. The CDR3 has 16 residues. The V and J ends lost 4 bases and 8 bases respectively, with 23 bases between them. The germline gives CDR1 MNHEY, CDR2 SVGAGI. The CDR3 bases are TGTGCCAGCAGTTTCCTATTCCCGGGCCAGCTGTCGGAAGCTTTCTTT. It specifies CASSFLFPGQLSEAFF.

The chain employs TRBV27 and TRBJ1-5; 9 bases align to TRBD1. This CDR3 is 16 amino acids long. V lost 0 bases to trimming and J lost 6 bases; unmatched junction nucleotides: 6. Germline V lookup: CDR1 MNHEY, CDR2 SMNVEV (reference sequence). CDR3 amino acids: CASSLSGQGWRQPQHF. DNA for the CDR3: TGTGCCAGCAGTTTATCGGGACAGGGATGGCGTCAGCCCCAGCATTTT.